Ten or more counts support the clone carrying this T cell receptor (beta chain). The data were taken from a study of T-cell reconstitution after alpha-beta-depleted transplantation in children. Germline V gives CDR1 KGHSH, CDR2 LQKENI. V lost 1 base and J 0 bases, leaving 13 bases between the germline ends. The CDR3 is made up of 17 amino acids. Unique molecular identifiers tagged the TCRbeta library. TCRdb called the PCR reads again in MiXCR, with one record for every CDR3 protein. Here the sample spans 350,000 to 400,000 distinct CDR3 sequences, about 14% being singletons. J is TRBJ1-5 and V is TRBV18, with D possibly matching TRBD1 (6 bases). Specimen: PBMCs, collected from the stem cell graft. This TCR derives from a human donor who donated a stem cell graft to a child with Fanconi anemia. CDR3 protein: CASSPRGQSNSNQPQHF. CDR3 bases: TGTGCCAGCTCACCACGGGGACAATCGAATAGCAATCAGCCCCAGCATTTT.